A selection of T cell receptor beta chains follows, all from one sample in a study of T cells in Graves' hyperthyroidism and ophthalmopathy. Each CDR3 protein gets one entry after TCRdb re-called the multiplex PCR reads with MiXCR. This sample has fewer than 850,000 distinct CDR3 sequences; about 18% occur once, and the top ten carry about 16%. The specimen was blood. The receptors stem from a man aged 50 to 59 with Graves' hyperthyroidism. The CDR3 runs from the conserved cysteine through the conserved F or W. A D gene is named only where the DNA matches it firmly. The size field is filled for only some rows; it gives once, few, many or a size class.

j_call d_call clone_size cdr3_length v_call cdr3_aa cdr3_nt
TRBJ2-7 TRBD2 many 17 TRBV7-2 CASSLGGGGDPSYEQYF TGTGCCAGCAGCTTAGGTGGGGGGGGGGACCCCTCCTACGAGCAGTACTTC
TRBJ1-1 TRBD1 many 13 TRBV10-3 CAISSLDRVEAFF TGTGCCATCAGTAGCCTCGACAGGGTTGAAGCTTTCTTT
TRBJ2-3 . . 13 TRBV30 CAWSFSFTDTQYF TGTGCCTGGAGTTTCAGTTTTACAGATACGCAGTATTTT
TRBJ2-7 . many 11 TRBV28 CASVGGDEQYF TGTGCCAGCGTTGGGGGCGACGAGCAGTACTTC
TRBJ1-1 . few 13 TRBV10-2 CASSDQGRTEAFF TGCGCCAGCAGTGACCAGGGGCGGACTGAAGCTTTCTTT
TRBJ2-1 TRBD2 many 15 TRBV6-1 CASKLAGWSYNEQFF TGTGCCAGCAAATTAGCGGGATGGTCCTACAATGAGCAGTTCTTC
TRBJ2-1 TRBD2 . 13 TRBV7-2 CASSTSGNNEQFF TGTGCCAGCAGCACAAGCGGGAACAATGAGCAGTTCTTC
TRBJ1-2 TRBD1 many 15 TRBV7-8 CASSSDLRGVNGYTF TGTGCCAGCAGCTCTGACCTCAGGGGGGTGAATGGCTACACCTTC
TRBJ2-1 TRBD1 . 18 TRBV12-3/TRBV12-4 CASSLAGQALSSYNEQFF TGTGCCAGCAGTTTAGCCGGACAGGCCCTAAGCTCCTACAATGAGCAGTTCTTC
TRBJ2-5 . few 14 TRBV30 CAWSVVRNQETQYF TGTGCCTGGAGTGTTGTAAGGAACCAAGAGACCCAGTACTTC
TRBJ2-1 TRBD2 many 15 TRBV28 CASSLWSGGRNEQFF TGTGCCAGCAGTTTATGGTCGGGAGGTAGGAATGAGCAGTTCTTC